These 16 T cell receptor beta chains share one sample of origin, sequenced in a study of regulatory T cells in long-lasting Graves disease. With iRepertoire HTBI primers and Arm-PCR of CDR3 regions, TCR beta libraries were built. From the multiplex PCR reads, TCRdb called clonotypes with MiXCR, one entry per CDR3 protein. The table has 420,000 or so distinct CDR3 sequences, 16% seen once; the top ten hold 20% to 25%. Stated time point: newly diagnosed GD, antithyroid drugs for less than 3 months. Generation of the TCR library employed RNA extracted from PBMCs. The sample was also reused in another study, on T cells in Graves' hyperthyroidism and ophthalmopathy.

The specimen comprised peripheral blood mononuclear cells (PBMCs), sampled at new diagnosis, from a patient treated with antithyroid drugs. Receptor source: a young woman with Graves disease.

In regard to this clonotype: A single base separates this from a much larger clone, so it may be a read error. This rearrangement joins TRBV2 to TRBJ2-1; 7 nucleotides line up with TRBD2. V shed 5 bases and J 12 bases; nucleotides not matched to a gene: 13. The CDR3 is made up of 14 amino acids. Germline loops: CDR1 SNHLY, CDR2 FYNNEI. This CDR3 is CASSREAGTDGQFF. The CDR3 DNA follows: TGTGCCAGCAGTCGGGAGGCGGGAACAGATGGGCAGTTCTTC.

The chain links TRBV11-3 to TRBJ1-6; D is unresolved. V lost 3 bases to trimming and J lost 3 bases, with 9 bases between them. Germline CDR1 is SGHNT and CDR2 is YENEEA. The CDR3 runs 15 residues. The DNA of the CDR3 is TGTGCCAGCAGCTTTGTACAGAGCTATAATTCACCCCTCCACTTT. Translating gives CASSFVQSYNSPLHF.

The table lists this clonotype with many counts. The gene calls are TRBV28 and TRBJ2-7; 8 bases are shared with TRBD2. This CDR3 comprises 14 residues. V lost 8 bases and J lost 1; bases outside the gene matches: 7. Germline V CDR1 and CDR2: MDHEN, SYDVKM. The DNA of the CDR3 is TGTGCCAGCCGGGGACTAGACGTTTCCTACGAGCAGTACTTC. Its translation is CASRGLDVSYEQYF.

This clonotype was recorded many times. The chain uses TRBV7-2 and TRBJ2-1; 8 nucleotides line up with TRBD2. Losses at the gene ends were 5 bases for V and 6 bases for J; bases not matched to a gene: 6. The CDR3 runs 14 residues. Germline loops: CDR1 SGHTA, CDR2 FQGNSA. CDR3 sequence: CASSEGLGVNEQFF. Written as DNA, the CDR3 is TGTGCCAGCAGCGAGGGACTAGGAGTCAATGAGCAGTTCTTC.

There are many counts of this clonotype. V and J are TRBV5-1 and TRBJ2-7; 12 bases map to TRBD2. The CDR3 extends over 15 amino acids. Germline loops: CDR1 SGHRS, CDR2 YFSETQ. V dropped 4 bases and J dropped 5; count of bases not matched to a gene: 7. CDR3 sequence reads: CASSPGLAGMDEQYF. In DNA, the CDR3 is TGCGCCAGCAGCCCAGGACTAGCGGGAATGGACGAGCAGTACTTC.

The table lists this clonotype with a few counts. The rearrangement uses TRBV2 and TRBJ2-7; 12 nucleotides match TRBD2. The CDR3 consists of 15 residues. Germline lookup yields CDR1 SNHLY and CDR2 FYNNEI. The V gene end was trimmed by 2 bases and the J gene end by 6 bases; junction bases not matched to a gene: 5. The CDR3, as DNA: TGTGCCAGCAGTGAACTAGCGGGAGGGCCCCTCGAGCAGTACTTC. Translated, it gives CASSELAGGPLEQYF.

This clonotype appeared many times. V is TRBV20-1 and J is TRBJ2-3; 9 nucleotides match TRBD2. The ends lost 1 base at V and 0 bases at J; junction bases unmatched: 5. Looked up from germline, CDR1 is DFQATT and CDR2 is SNEGSKA (reference sequence). The CDR3 is made up of 16 amino acids. The chain's CDR3 is CSARGLAGSSTDTQYF. CDR3 nucleotides: TGCAGTGCTAGAGGGCTAGCGGGATCTAGCACAGATACGCAGTATTTT.

This clonotype was seen many times. J is TRBJ1-2 and V is TRBV20-1, with no clear D. The length of the CDR3 is 15 residues. V dropped 3 bases and J dropped 4 bases, with 18 bases sitting between them. Germline CDR1 and CDR2: DFQATT and SNEGSKA (reference sequence). For the CDR3, the DNA is TGCAGTGCTAGTCCGCGTCAGGCACTCAGCTATGGCTACACCTTC. This translates into CSASPRQALSYGYTF.

This chain joins TRBV30 and TRBJ2-6; D possibly corresponds to TRBD1 (5 bases). V gave up 4 bases and J gave up 2 bases, with 12 bases separating them. Germline lookup yields CDR1 GTSNPN and CDR2 SVGIG (reference sequence). This CDR3 contains 15 residues. CDR3 coding DNA: TGTGCCTGGATTAGGGGCTTTGCTGGGGCCAACGTCCTGACTTTC. This sequence encodes CAWIRGFAGANVLTF.

V gene TRBV20-1 combines with J gene TRBJ2-5, with 10 bases identical to TRBD1. The germline V gene encodes CDR1 DFQATT and CDR2 SNEGSKA (reference sequence). The CDR3 spans 13 residues. Trimming removed 5 bases from V and 4 bases from J; junction bases left unmatched: 4. CDR3 sequence: CSALDRGGETQYF. DNA of the CDR3: TGCAGTGCTTTGGACAGGGGGGGAGAGACCCAGTACTTC.

The chain links TRBV6-6 to TRBJ2-5, with D unresolved. Trimming shortened V by 0 bases and J by 5 bases, and 13 bases separated the two germline ends. The germline CDR1 and CDR2 sequences are MNHNY and SVGAGI (reference sequence). This CDR3 spans 15 amino acids. The CDR3 DNA is TGTGCCAGCAGTTACTCGGCTCGAACCAGGGAGACCCAGTACTTC. It is translated as CASSYSARTRETQYF.

The rearrangement uses TRBV24-1 and TRBJ2-1; 7 bases fit TRBD1. Germline CDR1 and CDR2: KGHDR and SFDVKD. The V and J ends lost 7 bases and 0 bases, in that order; junction bases with no gene match: 17. The CDR3 sequence is 19 residues long. Written as DNA, the CDR3 is TGTGCCACCAGACCCAAGGGGGCCGACCCAGCTGGCTCCTACAATGAGCAGTTCTTC. Its translation: CATRPKGADPAGSYNEQFF.

This clonotype was seen repeatedly, ten times or more. This chain connects TRBV28 to TRBJ2-7; D is possibly TRBD1 (6 bases). The CDR3 runs 13 residues. Germline CDR1 is MDHEN and CDR2 is SYDVKM. Deletions cut 5 bases from V and 5 bases from J, with 13 bases between. CDR3 bases: TGTGCCAGCAGTCCCGATGAGGGGGACGAGCAGTACTTC. Its translation: CASSPDEGDEQYF.

V and J are TRBV6-2 or TRBV6-3 and TRBJ2-5; D is possibly TRBD1 (5 bases). CDR1 and CDR2 (germline): MNHEY, SVGEGT. The ends were cut back, 0 bases at V and 5 bases at J, with 16 bases in the middle. This CDR3 has 16 amino acids. The CDR3 is CASSYSKQAFEETQYF. The CDR3 region has the DNA TGTGCCAGCAGTTACTCGAAACAGGCGTTTGAGGAGACCCAGTACTTC.

This clonotype was detected only a few times. V gene TRBV6-1 combines with J gene TRBJ2-7; no reliable D call. This CDR3 region has 15 residues. Trimming removed 10 bases at V and 0 bases at J, with 19 bases between. Germline loops: CDR1 MNHNS, CDR2 SASEGT. The CDR3 bases are TGTGCCATCAAACCATCTCCTCTCAGCTCCTACGAGCAGTACTTC. Encoded protein: CAIKPSPLSSYEQYF.

In its sample, this clonotype was seen many times. The rearrangement links TRBV5-4 to TRBJ2-3; D ambiguous. The germline CDR1 and CDR2 sequences are SGHNT and YYREEE (reference sequence). The V and J ends lost 0 bases and 3 bases respectively, with 5 bases between them. This CDR3 has 13 amino acids. The CDR3 sequence: CASSLDLTDTQYF. The DNA of the CDR3 is TGTGCCAGCAGCTTGGATTTGACAGATACGCAGTATTTT.